This TCR beta chain was identified during a study of T cells in Graves' hyperthyroidism and ophthalmopathy. For the study at large: Peripheral blood was obtained at initial diagnosis, preceding any treatment.

A word on this clonotype: Its antigen remains unidentified.

The CDR3 runs to 14 residues. Trimming left V 2 bases short and J 7 bases short, with 11 bases between. Germline-derived CDR1 and CDR2 are MNHEY and SVGEGT. Amplification of TCR beta CDR3 regions used RNA as the template. A first-round RT-PCR of the TCR CDR3 used the HTBI primer set. TCRdb reprocessed the multiplex PCR reads via MiXCR and lists one record per CDR3 protein. The sample has roughly 350,000 distinct CDR3 sequences, around 14% seen once. Study-level findings and limits: Blood shared most expanded thyroid clonotypes above 0.001.

This TCR was sampled from a woman in her thirties with Graves' hyperthyroidism. This rearrangement joins TRBV6-2 or TRBV6-3 to TRBJ2-2; D may correspond to TRBD1 or TRBD2 (5 bases each). The sample comprised blood. The CDR3 is CASSYPGSGGELFF. CDR3 DNA sequence: TGTGCCAGCAGTTACCCAGGGAGTGGCGGGGAGCTGTTTTTT.